This TCR beta chain appears in the sequencing data of a study of blood T cell repertoires in COVID-19. Study-level background: T cells, B-cell-depleted T cells, or PBMCs provided the cDNA or gDNA that served as material.

The table came from immunoSEQ multiplex PCR; TCRdb's copy has only in-frame clones and leaves some out. Among approximately 430,000 clones listed, more than 80% were seen once. This clone showed up just a few times. The CDR3 has 17 residues. The V gene's germline CDR1 is MGHRA and CDR2 YSYEKL. The junction had 10 bases not matched to a gene; V was cut back by 3 bases and J by 7 bases. This clonotype was sampled from a woman aged 25 to 39 with active or convalescent COVID-19. What was sequenced was peripheral blood. This chain joins TRBV4-1 and TRBJ1-5; 12 bases line up with TRBD1. CDR3 protein: CASSQGPGQGARQPQHF. As DNA, the CDR3 is TGCGCCAGCAGCCAGGGACCGGGACAGGGGGCGAGGCAGCCCCAGCATTTT.